This paragraph covers one TCR beta chain sequence. Its antigen remains unidentified. Profiled with immunoSEQ multiplex PCR; TCRdb holds only in-frame clones, not every one. The repertoire consists of more than 2 million clones, with 85% to 95% occurring once and the leading ten covering more than 0.95%. The CDR3 has 16 residues. V was cut by 3 bases and J by 3 bases, with 18 bases left in between. The germline V gene encodes CDR1 MNHNS and CDR2 SASEGT. The sample comes from a study of shared clonotypes between healthy human individuals. On the study more broadly: CD4 naive and memory got three plates each, CD8 naive two, CD8 memory one. Whole-study results and caveats: Relative to memory subsets, naive subsets generally showed larger estimated richness. Generation of non-shared clonotypes was less probable than generation of clonotypes shared by all four donors. Only blood was sampled, and tissue TCR repertoires likely differ from blood ones.

Terminally differentiated effector memory CD45RA+ cells were excluded from the naive CD8 cells, which were CD45RO-negative and positively selected for CCR7. The sequence derives from a man in his late teens or twenties in good health. The sample taken for sequencing was naive CD8+ T cells sorted from blood. The chain has TRBV6-1 and TRBJ2-7, with a weak D call TRBD2 (7 bases). The CDR3 protein is CASSDWGGGDGYEQYF. The CDR3 nucleotides are TGTGCCAGCAGTGATTGGGGGGGCGGGGACGGCTACGAGCAGTACTTC.